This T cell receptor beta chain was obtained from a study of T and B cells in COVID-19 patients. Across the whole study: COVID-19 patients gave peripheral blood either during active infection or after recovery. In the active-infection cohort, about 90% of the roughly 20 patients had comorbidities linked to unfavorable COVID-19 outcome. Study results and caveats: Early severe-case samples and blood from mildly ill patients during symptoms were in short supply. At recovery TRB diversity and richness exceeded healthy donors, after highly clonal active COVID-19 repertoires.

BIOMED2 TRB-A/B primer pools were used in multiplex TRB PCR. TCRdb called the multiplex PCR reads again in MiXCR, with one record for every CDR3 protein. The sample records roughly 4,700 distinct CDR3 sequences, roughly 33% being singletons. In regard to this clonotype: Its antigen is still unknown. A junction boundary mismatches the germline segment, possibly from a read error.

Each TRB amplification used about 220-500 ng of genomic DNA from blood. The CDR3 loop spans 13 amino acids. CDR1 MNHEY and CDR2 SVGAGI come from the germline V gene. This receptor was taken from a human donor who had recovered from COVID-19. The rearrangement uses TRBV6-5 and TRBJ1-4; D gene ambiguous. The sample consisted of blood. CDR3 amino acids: CASMGGVREKLFF. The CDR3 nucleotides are TGTGCGAGCATGGGTGGGGTGCGTGAAAAACTGTTTTTT.